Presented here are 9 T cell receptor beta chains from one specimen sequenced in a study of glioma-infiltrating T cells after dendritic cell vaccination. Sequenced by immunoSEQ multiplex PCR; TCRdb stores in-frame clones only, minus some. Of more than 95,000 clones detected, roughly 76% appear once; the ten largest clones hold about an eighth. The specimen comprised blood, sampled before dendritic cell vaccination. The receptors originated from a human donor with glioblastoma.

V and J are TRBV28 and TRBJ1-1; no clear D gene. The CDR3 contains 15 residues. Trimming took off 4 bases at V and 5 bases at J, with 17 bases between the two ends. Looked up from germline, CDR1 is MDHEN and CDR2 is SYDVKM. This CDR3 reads CASSSPDGLGTEAFF. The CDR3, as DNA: TGTGCCAGCAGTTCCCCCGACGGTCTCGGGACTGAAGCTTTCTTT.

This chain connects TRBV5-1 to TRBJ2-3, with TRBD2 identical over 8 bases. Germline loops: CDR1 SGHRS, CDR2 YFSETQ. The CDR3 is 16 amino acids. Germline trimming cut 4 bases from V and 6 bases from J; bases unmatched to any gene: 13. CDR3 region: CASSRGGGTGLDTQYF. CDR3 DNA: TGCGCCAGCAGCCGGGGGGGAGGGACGGGACTGGATACGCAGTATTTT.

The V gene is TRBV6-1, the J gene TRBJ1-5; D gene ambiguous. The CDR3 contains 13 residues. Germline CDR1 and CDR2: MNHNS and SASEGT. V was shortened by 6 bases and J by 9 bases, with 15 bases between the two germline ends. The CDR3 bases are TGTGCCAGCAGCCTGGACTTCCGTGGGCCCCAGCATTTT. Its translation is CASSLDFRGPQHF.

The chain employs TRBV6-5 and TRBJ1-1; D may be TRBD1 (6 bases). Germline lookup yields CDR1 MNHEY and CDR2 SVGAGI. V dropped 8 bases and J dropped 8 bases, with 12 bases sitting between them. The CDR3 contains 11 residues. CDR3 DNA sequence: TGTGCCAGCTGGGGGCCTACCGAAGCTTTCTTT. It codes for CASWGPTEAFF.

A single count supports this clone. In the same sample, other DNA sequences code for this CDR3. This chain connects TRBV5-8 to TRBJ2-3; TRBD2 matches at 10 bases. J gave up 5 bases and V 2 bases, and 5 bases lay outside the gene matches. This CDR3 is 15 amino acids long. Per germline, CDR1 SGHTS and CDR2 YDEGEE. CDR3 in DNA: TGTGCCAGCAGCTTAGGAACTAGCGGGGTAGATACGCAGTATTTT. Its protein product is CASSLGTSGVDTQYF. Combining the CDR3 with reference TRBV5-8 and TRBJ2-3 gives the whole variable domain EAGVTQSPTHLIKTRGQQATLRCSPISGHTSVYWYQQALGLGLQFLLWYDEGEERNRGNFPPRFSGRQFPNYSSELNVNALELEDSALYLCASSLGTSGVDTQYFGPGTRLTVL.

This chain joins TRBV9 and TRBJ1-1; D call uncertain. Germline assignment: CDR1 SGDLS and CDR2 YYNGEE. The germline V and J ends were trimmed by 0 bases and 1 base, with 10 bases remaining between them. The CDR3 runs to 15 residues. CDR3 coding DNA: TGTGCCAGCAGCGTAGGTGCAGATAAGAACACTGAAGCTTTCTTT. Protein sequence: CASSVGADKNTEAFF.

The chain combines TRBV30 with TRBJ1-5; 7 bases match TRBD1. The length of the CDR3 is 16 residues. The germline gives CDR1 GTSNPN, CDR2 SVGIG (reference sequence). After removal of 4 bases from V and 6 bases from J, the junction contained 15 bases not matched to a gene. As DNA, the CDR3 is TGTGCCTGGATTAGAAGGTCTCAGGGGGAGCGTCAGCCCCAGCATTTT. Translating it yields CAWIRRSQGERQPQHF.

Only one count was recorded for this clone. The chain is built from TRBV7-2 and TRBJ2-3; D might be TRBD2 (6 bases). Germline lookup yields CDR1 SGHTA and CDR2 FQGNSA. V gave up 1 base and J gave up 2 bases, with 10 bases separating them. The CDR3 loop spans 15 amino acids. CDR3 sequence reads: CASSLVQRATDTQYF. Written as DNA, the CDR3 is TGTGCCAGCAGCTTAGTCCAGCGGGCCACAGATACGCAGTATTTT.

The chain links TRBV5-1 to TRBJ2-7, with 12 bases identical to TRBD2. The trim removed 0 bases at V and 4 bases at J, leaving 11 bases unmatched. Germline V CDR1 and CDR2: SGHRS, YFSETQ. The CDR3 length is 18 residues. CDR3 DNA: TGCGCCAGCAGCTTGGAAGCTAGCGGGGGGGATTTGGCGTACGAGCAGTACTTC. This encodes CASSLEASGGDLAYEQYF.